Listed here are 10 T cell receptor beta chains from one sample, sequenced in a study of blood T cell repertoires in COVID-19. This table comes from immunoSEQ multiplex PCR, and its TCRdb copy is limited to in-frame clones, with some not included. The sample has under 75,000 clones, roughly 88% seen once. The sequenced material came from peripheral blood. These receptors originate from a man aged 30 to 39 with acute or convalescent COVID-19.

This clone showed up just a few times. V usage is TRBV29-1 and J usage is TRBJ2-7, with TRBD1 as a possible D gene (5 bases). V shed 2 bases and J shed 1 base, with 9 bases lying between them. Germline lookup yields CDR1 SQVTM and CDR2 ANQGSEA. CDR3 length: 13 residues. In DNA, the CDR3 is TGCAGCGTTGAAATGGCAGGGTCCTACGAGCAGTACTTC. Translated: CSVEMAGSYEQYF.

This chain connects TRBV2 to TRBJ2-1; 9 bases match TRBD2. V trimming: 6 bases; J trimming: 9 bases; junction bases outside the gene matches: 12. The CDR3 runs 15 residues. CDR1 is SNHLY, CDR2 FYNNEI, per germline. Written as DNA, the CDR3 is TGTGCCAGCAGGCTCTCGGTAGCGGGGGTTGGTGAGCAGTTCTTC. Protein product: CASRLSVAGVGEQFF.

CDR3 in amino acids: CASSLDRAFTGELFF. The DNA for the CDR3 is TGTGCCAGCAGCTTAGACAGGGCGTTCACCGGGGAGCTGTTTTTT. The chain joins TRBV7-9 to TRBJ2-2, with D possibly TRBD1 on 6 matching bases. V lost 1 base and J lost 4, with 10 bases in between. CDR3 length equals 15 residues. Germline CDR1 reads SEHNR; CDR2 reads FQNEAQ (reference sequence).

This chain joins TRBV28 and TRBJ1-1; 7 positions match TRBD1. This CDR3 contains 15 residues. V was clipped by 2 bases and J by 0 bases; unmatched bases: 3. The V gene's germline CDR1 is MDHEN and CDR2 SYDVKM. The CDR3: CASSLKGALNTEAFF. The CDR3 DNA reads TGTGCCAGCAGTTTAAAGGGGGCGCTGAACACTGAAGCTTTCTTT.

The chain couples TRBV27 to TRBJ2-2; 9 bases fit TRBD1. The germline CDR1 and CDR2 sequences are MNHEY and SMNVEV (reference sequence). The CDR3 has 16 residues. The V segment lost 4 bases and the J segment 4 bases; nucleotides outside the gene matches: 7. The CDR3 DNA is TGTGCCAGCAGTTCCATAGGGGGACAGGGCACCGGGGAGCTGTTTTTT. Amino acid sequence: CASSSIGGQGTGELFF.

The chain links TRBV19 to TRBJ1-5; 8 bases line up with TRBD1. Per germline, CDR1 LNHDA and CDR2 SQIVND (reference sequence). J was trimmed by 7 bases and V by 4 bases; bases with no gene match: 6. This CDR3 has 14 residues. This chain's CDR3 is CASSTTGVQQPQHF. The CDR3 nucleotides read TGTGCCAGTAGTACGACAGGGGTGCAACAGCCCCAGCATTTT.

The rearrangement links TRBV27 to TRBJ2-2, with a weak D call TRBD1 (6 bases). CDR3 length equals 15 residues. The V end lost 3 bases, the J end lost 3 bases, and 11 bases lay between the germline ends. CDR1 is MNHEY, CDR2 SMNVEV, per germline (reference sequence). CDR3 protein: CASSFSGVDTGELFF. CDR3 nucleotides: TGTGCCAGCAGTTTCTCAGGGGTTGACACCGGGGAGCTGTTTTTT.

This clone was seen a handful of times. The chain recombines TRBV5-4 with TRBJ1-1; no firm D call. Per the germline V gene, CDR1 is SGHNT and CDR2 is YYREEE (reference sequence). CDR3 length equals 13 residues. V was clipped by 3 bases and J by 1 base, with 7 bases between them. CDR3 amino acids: CASSSQQNTEAFF. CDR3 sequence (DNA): TGTGCCAGCAGCTCGCAACAGAACACTGAAGCTTTCTTT.

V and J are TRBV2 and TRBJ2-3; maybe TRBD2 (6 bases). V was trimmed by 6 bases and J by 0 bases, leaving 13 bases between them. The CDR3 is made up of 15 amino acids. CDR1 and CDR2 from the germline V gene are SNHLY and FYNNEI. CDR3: CASRGGRGSTDTQYF. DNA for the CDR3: TGTGCCAGCAGGGGGGGACGGGGTAGCACAGATACGCAGTATTTT. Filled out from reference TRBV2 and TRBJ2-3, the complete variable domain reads EPEVTQTPSHQVTQMGQEVILRCVPISNHLYFYWYRQILGQKVEFLVSFYNNEISEKSEIFDDQFSVERPDGSNFTLKIRSTKLEDSAMYFCASRGGRGSTDTQYFGPGTRLTVL.

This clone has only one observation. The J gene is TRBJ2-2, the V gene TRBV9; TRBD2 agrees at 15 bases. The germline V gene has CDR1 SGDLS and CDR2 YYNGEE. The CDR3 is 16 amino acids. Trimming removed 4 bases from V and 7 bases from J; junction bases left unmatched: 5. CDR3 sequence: CASSPRTSGRGGELFF. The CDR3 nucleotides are TGTGCCAGCAGCCCACGGACTAGCGGGAGGGGCGGGGAGCTGTTTTTT.